This TCR beta chain was recovered during a study of liver allograft versus peripheral blood T cells. Study information: The study compared liver allograft T cell receptor repertoires against peripheral blood repertoires of liver transplant recipients. Study results and limitations: Reports indicated that T cell receptor repertoires inside liver allografts differed from those in peripheral blood.

TCRdb re-called the reads through MiXCR, storing one row per CDR3 protein. Of some 8,000 distinct CDR3 sequences listed, more than 15% are singletons. As concerns this clonotype: As yet, its antigen is unknown.

This clonotype was obtained from a human patient who had a liver transplant. Some T cells may possibly be graft donor cells.

The CDR3 reads CASSLLRGHEQFF. As DNA, the CDR3 is TGTGCCAGCAGCTTGCTGAGGGGGCATGAGCAGTTCTTC. V gene TRBV7-2 combines with J gene TRBJ2-1, with 7 bases identical to TRBD1. Trimming cost V 3 bases and J 8 bases; bases outside gene matches: 4. CDR3 size: 13 residues. The germline CDR1 and CDR2 sequences are SGHTA and FQGNSA.